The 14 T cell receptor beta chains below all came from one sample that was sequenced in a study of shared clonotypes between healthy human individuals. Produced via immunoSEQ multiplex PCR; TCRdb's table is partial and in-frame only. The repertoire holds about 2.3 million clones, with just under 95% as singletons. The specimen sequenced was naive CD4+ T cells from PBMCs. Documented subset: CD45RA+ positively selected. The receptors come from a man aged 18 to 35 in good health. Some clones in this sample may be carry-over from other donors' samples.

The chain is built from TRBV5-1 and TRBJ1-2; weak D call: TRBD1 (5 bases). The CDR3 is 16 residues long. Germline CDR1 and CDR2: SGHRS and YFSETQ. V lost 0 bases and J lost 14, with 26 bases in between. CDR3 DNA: TGCGCCAGCAGCTTGGCGCGGGGGGACTCCACAACATTCCTAACCTTC. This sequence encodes CASSLARGDSTTFLTF.

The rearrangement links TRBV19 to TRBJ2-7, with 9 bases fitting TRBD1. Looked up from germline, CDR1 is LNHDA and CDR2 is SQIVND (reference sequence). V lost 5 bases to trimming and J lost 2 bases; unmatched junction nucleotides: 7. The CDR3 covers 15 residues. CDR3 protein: CASSGTGTGPYEQYF. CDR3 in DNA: TGTGCCAGTAGTGGGACCGGGACAGGGCCCTACGAGCAGTACTTC.

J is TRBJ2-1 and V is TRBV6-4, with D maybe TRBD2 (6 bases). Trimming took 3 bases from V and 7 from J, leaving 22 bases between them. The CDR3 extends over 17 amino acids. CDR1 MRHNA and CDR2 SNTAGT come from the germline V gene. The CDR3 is CASSESFRAGRNNEQFF. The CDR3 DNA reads TGTGCCAGCAGTGAGTCCTTCCGAGCGGGCAGGAATAATGAGCAGTTCTTC.

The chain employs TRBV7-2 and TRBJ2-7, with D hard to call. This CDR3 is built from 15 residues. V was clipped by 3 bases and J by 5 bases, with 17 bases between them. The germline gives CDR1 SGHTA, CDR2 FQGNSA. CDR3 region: CASSFGPPSRDEQYF. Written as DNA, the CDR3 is TGTGCCAGCAGCTTTGGCCCCCCCAGCCGGGACGAGCAGTACTTC. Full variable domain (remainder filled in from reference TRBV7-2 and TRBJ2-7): GAGVSQSPSNKVTEKGKDVELRCDPISGHTALYWYRQSLGQGLEFLIYFQGNSAPDKSGLPSDRFSAERTGGSVSTLTIQRTQQEDSAVYLCASSFGPPSRDEQYFGPGTRLTVT.

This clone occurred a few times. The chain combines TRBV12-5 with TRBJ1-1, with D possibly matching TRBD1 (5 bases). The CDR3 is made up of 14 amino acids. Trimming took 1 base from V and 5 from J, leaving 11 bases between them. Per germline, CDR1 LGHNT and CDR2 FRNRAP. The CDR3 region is CASGLGPGGTEAFF. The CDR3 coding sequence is TGTGCTAGTGGTTTGGGGCCGGGGGGGACTGAAGCTTTCTTT.

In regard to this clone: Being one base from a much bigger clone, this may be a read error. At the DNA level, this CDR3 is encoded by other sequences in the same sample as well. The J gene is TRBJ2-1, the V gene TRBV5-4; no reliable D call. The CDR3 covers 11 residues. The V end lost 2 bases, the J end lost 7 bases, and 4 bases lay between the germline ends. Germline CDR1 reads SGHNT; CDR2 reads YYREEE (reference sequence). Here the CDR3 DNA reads TGTGCCAGCAGCTTCTATAATGAGCAGTTCTTC. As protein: CASSFYNEQFF.

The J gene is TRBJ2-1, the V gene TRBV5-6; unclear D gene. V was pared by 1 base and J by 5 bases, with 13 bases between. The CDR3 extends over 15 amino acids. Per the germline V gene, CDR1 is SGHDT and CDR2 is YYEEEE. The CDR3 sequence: CASSLYGVLNNEQFF. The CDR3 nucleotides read TGTGCCAGCAGCTTGTATGGGGTGCTAAACAATGAGCAGTTCTTC.

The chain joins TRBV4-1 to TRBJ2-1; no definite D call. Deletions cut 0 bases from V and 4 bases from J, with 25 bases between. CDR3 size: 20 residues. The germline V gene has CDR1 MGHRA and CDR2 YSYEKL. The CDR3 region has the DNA TGCGCCAGCAGCCAAGACGCCCGACAAGATTCGGTCCGAGAATACAATGAGCAGTTCTTC. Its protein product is CASSQDARQDSVREYNEQFF.

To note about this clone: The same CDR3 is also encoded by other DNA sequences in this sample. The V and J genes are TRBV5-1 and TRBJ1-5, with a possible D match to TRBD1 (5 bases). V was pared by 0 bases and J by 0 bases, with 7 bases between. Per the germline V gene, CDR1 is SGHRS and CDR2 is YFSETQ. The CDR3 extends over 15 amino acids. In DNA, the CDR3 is TGCGCCAGCAGCTTGGCAGGGTATAGCAATCAGCCCCAGCATTTT. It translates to CASSLAGYSNQPQHF. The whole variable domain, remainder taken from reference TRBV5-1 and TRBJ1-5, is KAGVTQTPRYLIKTRGQQVTLSCSPISGHRSVSWYQQTPGQGLQFLFEYFSETQRNKGNFPGRFSGRQFSNSRSEMNVSTLELGDSALYLCASSLAGYSNQPQHFGDGTRLSIL.

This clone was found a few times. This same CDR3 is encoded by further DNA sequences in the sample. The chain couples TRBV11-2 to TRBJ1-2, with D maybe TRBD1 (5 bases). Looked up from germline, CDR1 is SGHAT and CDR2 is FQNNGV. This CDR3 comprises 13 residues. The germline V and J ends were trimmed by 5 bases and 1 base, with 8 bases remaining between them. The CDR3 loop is CASSPDSNYGYTF. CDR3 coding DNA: TGTGCCAGCAGCCCAGACAGTAACTATGGCTACACCTTC.

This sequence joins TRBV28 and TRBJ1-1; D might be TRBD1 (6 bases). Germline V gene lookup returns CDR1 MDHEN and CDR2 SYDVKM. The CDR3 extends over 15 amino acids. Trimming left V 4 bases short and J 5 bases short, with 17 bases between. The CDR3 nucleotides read TGTGCCAGCAGTTCCATCGACAGGCGCGTGACTGAAGCTTTCTTT. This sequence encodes CASSSIDRRVTEAFF.

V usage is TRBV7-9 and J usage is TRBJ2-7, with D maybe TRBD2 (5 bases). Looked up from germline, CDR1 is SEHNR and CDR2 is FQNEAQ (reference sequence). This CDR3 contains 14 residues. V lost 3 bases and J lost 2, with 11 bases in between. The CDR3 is CASSFNHGTYEQYF. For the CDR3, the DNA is TGTGCCAGCAGCTTCAACCACGGGACCTACGAGCAGTACTTC.

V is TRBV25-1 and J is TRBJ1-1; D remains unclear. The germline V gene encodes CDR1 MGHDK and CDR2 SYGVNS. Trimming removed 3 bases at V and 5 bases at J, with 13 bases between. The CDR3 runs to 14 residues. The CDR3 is CASSDPRGSTEAFF. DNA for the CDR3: TGTGCCAGCAGTGACCCTAGAGGGAGTACTGAAGCTTTCTTT.

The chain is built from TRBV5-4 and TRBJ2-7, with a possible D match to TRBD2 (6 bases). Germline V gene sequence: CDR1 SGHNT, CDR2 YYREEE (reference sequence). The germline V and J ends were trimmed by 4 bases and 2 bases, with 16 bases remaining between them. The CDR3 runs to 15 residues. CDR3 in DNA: TGTGCCAGCAGCGTCCCTAGCGCAGCCCCCTACGAGCAGTACTTC. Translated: CASSVPSAAPYEQYF.